This section outlines one T cell receptor beta chain sequence together with its context. Its antigen is unknown. The CDR3 has 13 amino acids. Germline values: CDR1 MNHEY, CDR2 SVGEGT. V shed 4 bases and J shed 2 bases, with 6 bases lying between them. The data are from a study of T cell responses to AZD1222 COVID-19 vaccine. The assay was immunoSEQ multiplex PCR, and TCRdb's table has in-frame clones only and misses some. The table includes 96,000 or so clones, about nine tenths detected once. Study-level results: There were vaccine-associated CD4 TCRs across spike, dominant at 160-218 and 743-854.

This sequence was found in an adult in good health. V is TRBV6-2 or TRBV6-3 and J is TRBJ1-5, with D perhaps matching TRBD1 (5 bases). The material was peripheral blood, obtained on day 0 of AZD1222 vaccination. The CDR3 nucleotides are TGTGCCAGCAGTTTGACAGGCAATCAGCCCCAGCATTTT. It yields the protein CASSLTGNQPQHF.